Listed here are 19 T cell receptor beta chains from one sample, sequenced in a study of identical twins. A single record per CDR3 protein comes from TCRdb applying MiXCR to the 5' RACE reads. The top ten clones hold over 2% of a sample with 280,000 or so distinct CDR3 sequences, under 9% of them seen once. These same records also appear under a second study, on yellow fever vaccine responses in identical twins.

Sample: memory (CD45RO+) T cells sorted from blood. Source of these receptors: a young woman in good health.

CDR3 in amino acids: CSARASGVDYNEQFF. CDR3 bases: TGCAGTGCTAGAGCGAGCGGGGTGGACTACAATGAGCAGTTCTTC. V is TRBV20-1 and J is TRBJ2-1; TRBD2 matches 7 bases. J was trimmed by 3 bases and V by 1 base; bases with no gene match: 6. CDR1 is DFQATT, CDR2 SNEGSKA, per germline (reference sequence). The CDR3 runs 15 residues.

There are a few counts of this clonotype. The chain is built from TRBV10-3 and TRBJ2-1; TRBD2 aligns across 11 bases. Trimming took 8 bases from V and 6 from J; bases not matched to a gene: 9. The CDR3 totals 15 residues. Per germline, CDR1 ENHRY and CDR2 SYGVKD. Written as DNA, the CDR3 is TGTGCCATCGGTACGACTAGCGGGGAGCTCAATGAGCAGTTCTTC. This encodes CAIGTTSGELNEQFF.

The CDR3 DNA reads as TGTGCCAGCAGCCAACGATTAGCGGGAGTAGCGGGCAATGAGCAGTTCTTC. It specifies CASSQRLAGVAGNEQFF. The chain joins TRBV3-1 to TRBJ2-1; 9 nucleotides line up with TRBD2. The CDR3 contains 17 residues. After removal of 2 bases from V and 6 bases from J, the junction contained 11 bases not matched to a gene. Germline CDR1 LGHDT, CDR2 YNNKEL (reference sequence).

The rearrangement joins TRBV3-1 to TRBJ2-1; 8 bases are a match to TRBD2. V gave up 4 bases and J gave up 1 base; unmatched junction bases: 12. This CDR3 has 18 amino acids. CDR1 and CDR2 (germline): LGHDT, YNNKEL (reference sequence). The CDR3, as DNA: TGTGCCAGCAGCCCGTTTAGTAGCGGGAAAGGATCCTACAATGAGCAGTTCTTC. This gives the protein CASSPFSSGKGSYNEQFF.

This clonotype was counted at least ten times. This chain connects TRBV6-5 to TRBJ1-1, with D tentatively TRBD1 (5 bases). The V end was cut by 0 bases, the J end by 5 bases, with 13 bases between. CDR1 is MNHEY and CDR2 is SVGAGI in the germline V gene. The CDR3 has 15 amino acids. This chain's CDR3 is CASSYSPTAGTEAFF. For the CDR3, the DNA is TGTGCCAGCAGTTACTCGCCGACAGCGGGGACTGAAGCTTTCTTT.

The genes are TRBV10-3 and TRBJ2-5, with 13 positions matching TRBD2. CDR3 length: 19 residues. Germline values: CDR1 ENHRY, CDR2 SYGVKD. V was pared by 2 bases and J by 5 bases, with 14 bases of the junction left unmatched. The CDR3 nucleotides are TGTGCCATCAGTGAGGGACGAAGGGGACTAGCGGGAAGAAATGAGACCCAGTACTTC. Its protein product is CAISEGRRGLAGRNETQYF.

Here the CDR3 DNA reads TGTGCCATCAGGCAGGGGATCAGCTCCTACGAGCAGTACGTC. Its protein product is CAIRQGISSYEQYV. This chain uses TRBV10-3 with TRBJ2-7; D perhaps matches TRBD1 (6 bases). Trimming stripped 6 bases from V and 0 bases from J, with 12 bases between. This CDR3 comprises 14 residues. CDR1 is ENHRY and CDR2 is SYGVKD in the germline V gene.

This clonotype came up many times. The chain carries TRBV6-5 and TRBJ2-1; TRBD2 agrees at 11 bases. Germline V gives CDR1 MNHEY, CDR2 SVGAGI. V shed 4 bases, J shed 1 base, and the junction held 6 bases outside the gene matches. This CDR3 has 17 amino acids. CDR3 coding DNA: TGTGCCAGCAGTTTTCTAGCGGGAGGACCGTCCTACAATGAGCAGTTCTTC. Translated: CASSFLAGGPSYNEQFF.

This clonotype has just a few counts. The chain has TRBV20-1 and TRBJ2-3; D remains unclear. Looked up from germline, CDR1 is DFQATT and CDR2 is SNEGSKA (reference sequence). Trimming removed 4 bases from V and 3 bases from J, with 17 bases in between. The CDR3 spans 15 residues. DNA of the CDR3: TGCAGTGCTACCATGATCGGGTTAATGACAGATACGCAGTATTTT. Translated: CSATMIGLMTDTQYF.

In its sample, this clonotype was seen a few times. The V call is TRBV6-5, the J call TRBJ2-3; TRBD1 might be the D (5 bases). The CDR3 extends over 13 amino acids. Trimming pared 5 bases from V and 2 bases from J, leaving 8 bases between. Germline V lookup: CDR1 MNHEY, CDR2 SVGAGI. The CDR3 here is CASSNRYTDTQYF. The DNA of the CDR3 is TGTGCCAGCAGTAACAGGTACACAGATACGCAGTATTTT.

The chain has TRBV5-5 and TRBJ2-5, with D tentatively TRBD1 or TRBD2 (5 bases each). Germline V CDR1 and CDR2: SGHKS, YYEKEE (reference sequence). Trimming removed 4 bases from V and 2 bases from J, with 18 bases in between. The CDR3 is 16 residues long. CDR3 DNA sequence: TGTGCCAGCAGCCCTGGGACCACCGCCTTACAAGAGACCCAGTACTTC. This encodes CASSPGTTALQETQYF.

This chain links TRBV24-1 with TRBJ2-2; D not certain. The CDR3 is 14 residues long. V lost 4 bases, J lost 3 bases, and 8 bases lay in between. Germline V lookup: CDR1 KGHDR, CDR2 SFDVKD. CDR3 region: CATSESLDTGELFF. In nucleotides, the CDR3 is TGTGCCACCAGTGAGTCCCTGGACACCGGGGAGCTGTTTTTT.

This clonotype was observed a handful of times. The chain uses TRBV5-1 and TRBJ2-5, with TRBD2 identical over 8 bases. Germline values: CDR1 SGHRS, CDR2 YFSETQ. The trim removed 4 bases at V and 2 bases at J, leaving 7 bases unmatched. The CDR3 contains 15 residues. As DNA, the CDR3 is TGCGCCAGCAGCGATCCGGGGGGGGGTCAAGAGACCCAGTACTTC. Its protein is CASSDPGGGQETQYF.

The V gene is TRBV15, the J gene TRBJ1-6; D perhaps matches TRBD1 (5 bases). V lost 3 bases and J 7 bases, leaving 7 bases between the germline ends. The length of the CDR3 is 13 residues. The germline V gene has CDR1 LNHNV and CDR2 YYDKDF (reference sequence). DNA of the CDR3: TGTGCCACCAGCAGCGACAGCAATTCACCCCTCCACTTT. It codes for CATSSDSNSPLHF.

This clonotype was counted many times. This CDR3 reads CSVDKASGGDTQYF. The CDR3 DNA is TGCAGCGTTGATAAGGCTAGCGGAGGAGATACGCAGTATTTT. V gene TRBV29-1 combines with J gene TRBJ2-3, with 7 bases matching TRBD2. Germline V gene data show CDR1 as SQVTM and CDR2 as ANQGSEA. J was trimmed by 5 bases and V by 3 bases; bases with no gene match: 8. CDR3 size: 14 residues.

This clonotype has at least ten counts. The rearrangement links TRBV28 to TRBJ2-3, with 7 bases identical to TRBD2. The CDR3 sequence is 12 residues long. Germline assignment: CDR1 MDHEN and CDR2 SYDVKM. V shed 6 bases and J 9 bases; nucleotides not matched to a gene: 6. CDR3 coding DNA: TGTGCCAGCAGAACCGGGACTATAACGCAGTATTTT. Its translation: CASRTGTITQYF.

This clonotype was recorded many times. The CDR3 spells CASSRWQQEDYGYTF. The CDR3 nucleotides read TGTGCCAGCTCACGGTGGCAACAGGAGGACTATGGCTACACCTTC. The gene calls are TRBV18 and TRBJ1-2; maybe TRBD1 (5 bases). CDR1 KGHSH and CDR2 LQKENI come from the germline V gene. The CDR3 totals 15 residues. V was cut by 4 bases and J by 3 bases, with 15 bases left in between.

The chain has TRBV20-1 and TRBJ1-2; a possible D gene is TRBD1 (6 bases). V shed 5 bases and J shed 8 bases, with 15 bases lying between them. The germline V gene has CDR1 DFQATT and CDR2 SNEGSKA (reference sequence). The CDR3 extends over 12 amino acids. The CDR3 spells CSAEQGRGGYTF. CDR3 nucleotides: TGCAGTGCTGAACAGGGAAGGGGCGGCTACACCTTC.

The V call is TRBV20-1, the J call TRBJ1-1, with D uncertain. The CDR3 spans 12 residues. Germline CDR1 reads DFQATT; CDR2 reads SNEGSKA (reference sequence). The ends were cut back, 3 bases at V and 8 bases at J, with 13 bases in the middle. CDR3 residues: CSASPPGFEAFF. The CDR3 DNA reads TGCAGTGCTAGTCCACCGGGTTTCGAAGCTTTCTTT.